The clone carrying this T cell receptor (beta chain) occurred a few times. Its antigen remains unidentified. This CDR3 contains 16 residues. Germline V CDR1 and CDR2: LGHNA, YSLEER. V lost 1 base to trimming and J lost 1 base; unmatched junction nucleotides: 3. These data are taken from a study of T cells after yellow fever vaccination. Findings and limits, study-wide: Abundant bulk-derived clonotypes could contaminate FACS-sorted repertoires. Peaking on day 5 versus 15, the secondary response was faster but weaker.

They built TCR cDNA with 5'RACE template switching, a step that put in a universal primer site and UMIs. TCRdb recomputed calls from the 5' RACE reads with MiXCR, one row per CDR3 protein. The sample records hundreds of thousands of distinct CDR3 sequences, over 9% being singletons. This chain links TRBV4-3 with TRBJ2-1; 8 bases are shared with TRBD2. The sequence was obtained from a man aged 25 to 40 who received the YFV17D yellow fever vaccine. The sample in question was PBMCs, obtained on the day of the yellow fever booster vaccination. The CDR3 protein is CASSQASGQSYNEQFF. Written as DNA, the CDR3 is TGCGCCAGCAGCCAAGCTAGCGGGCAATCCTACAATGAGCAGTTCTTC.